This entry lists 27 T cell receptor beta chains sequenced from one sample in a study of CD8+ T cells in alopecia areata. cDNA serving as the sequencing template came from extracted, reverse transcribed RNA. TCRdb's table, derived via immunoSEQ multiplex PCR, lists solely in-frame clones and lacks some. The repertoire holds about 180,000 clones, with approximately 56% as singletons. Here the sequenced sample was CD4+ T cells sorted from blood, taken at week 0. Receptors were obtained from a human donor with alopecia areata.

This clone was counted only a few times. The same CDR3 arises from other DNA sequences in this sample as well. The J gene is TRBJ2-2, the V gene TRBV6-5; D remains ambiguous. The CDR3 has 13 amino acids. Germline CDR1 and CDR2: MNHEY and SVGAGI. The germline V and J ends were trimmed by 4 bases and 0 bases, with 3 bases remaining between them. The DNA for the CDR3 is TGTGCCAGCAGTTTGGCGAACACCGGGGAGCTGTTTTTT. Translating it yields CASSLANTGELFF.

This chain connects TRBV5-1 to TRBJ2-2; D is possibly TRBD1 (5 bases). CDR1 SGHRS and CDR2 YFSETQ come from the germline V gene. Trimming pared 0 bases from V and 5 bases from J, leaving 14 bases between. The CDR3 consists of 16 residues. CDR3 nucleotides: TGCGCCAGCAGCTTGGGGCAGGGAAGGGCGACCGGGGAGCTGTTTTTT. It specifies CASSLGQGRATGELFF.

The chain recombines TRBV14 with TRBJ2-5, with D possibly TRBD1 on 6 matching bases. Germline V gene data show CDR1 as SGHDN and CDR2 as FVKESK. This CDR3 comprises 15 residues. V lost 0 bases and J 4 bases, leaving 12 bases between the germline ends. DNA for the CDR3: TGTGCCAGCAGCCAAGATACGGCAGGGGTAGAGACCCAGTACTTC. Translating gives CASSQDTAGVETQYF.

This clone has more than one count but fewer than ten. The genes are TRBV27 and TRBJ1-3, with TRBD1 matching 7 bases. The CDR3 runs 15 residues. V lost 5 bases, J lost 3 bases, and 7 bases stayed unmatched. Germline CDR1 reads MNHEY; CDR2 reads SMNVEV (reference sequence). The CDR3 DNA reads as TGTGCCAGCAGTCAGTACAGGGGATTTGGAAACACCATATATTTT. The encoded protein is CASSQYRGFGNTIYF.

This clone was counted a few times. This chain links TRBV18 with TRBJ1-1, with unresolved D. With 6 bases removed from V and 1 base from J, the gap between germline ends came to 12 bases. Germline CDR1 KGHSH, CDR2 LQKENI. The CDR3 consists of 14 residues. The CDR3 is CASSTKVPNTEAFF. The DNA of the CDR3 is TGTGCCAGCTCCACCAAGGTGCCGAACACTGAAGCTTTCTTT. The variable domain in full, with the rest retrieved from reference TRBV18 and TRBJ1-1, is NAGVMQNPRHLVRRRGQEARLRCSPMKGHSHVYWYRQLPEEGLKFMVYLQKENIIDESGMPKERFSAEFPKEGPSILRIQQVVRGDSAAYFCASSTKVPNTEAFFGQGTRLTVV.

The rearrangement uses TRBV14 and TRBJ2-2; TRBD2 agrees at 13 bases. The CDR3 runs 19 residues. CDR1 and CDR2 (germline): SGHDN, FVKESK. V shed 3 bases and J 1 base; nucleotides not matched to a gene: 8. This CDR3 is CASSHPGTSGAQNTGELFF. DNA of the CDR3: TGTGCCAGCAGCCACCCCGGGACTAGCGGGGCCCAGAACACCGGGGAGCTGTTTTTT.

The J gene is TRBJ2-5, the V gene TRBV29-1; TRBD1 matches at 9 bases. In germline, CDR1 is SQVTM, CDR2 ANQGSEA. This CDR3 is 13 amino acids long. The junction had 5 bases not matched to a gene; V was cut back by 4 bases and J by 5 bases. The CDR3 spells CSVGRGQGETQYF. The CDR3 DNA reads TGCAGCGTTGGTCGGGGACAGGGCGAGACCCAGTACTTC.

Here the CDR3 DNA reads TGTGCCTGGAGTTGGTCCACTAGCGGGGGAGGTGAGCAGTTCTTC. Residues: CAWSWSTSGGGEQFF. The rearrangement uses TRBV30 and TRBJ2-1; 11 nucleotides line up with TRBD2. The germline gives CDR1 GTSNPN, CDR2 SVGIG (reference sequence). The CDR3 consists of 15 residues. With 2 bases clipped from V and 9 bases from J, the junction kept 9 bases outside the gene matches.

This clone came up a few times. The chain has TRBV28 and TRBJ2-2, with D possibly TRBD2 on 6 matching bases. CDR1 and CDR2 (germline): MDHEN, SYDVKM. The CDR3 totals 15 residues. V was clipped by 6 bases and J by 3 bases, with 14 bases between them. CDR3 bases: TGTGCCAGCAGAGTCTCACGCGGGGACACCGGGGAGCTGTTTTTT. It translates to CASRVSRGDTGELFF. The full variable domain, completed using reference TRBV28 and TRBJ2-2, is DVKVTQSSRYLVKRTGEKVFLECVQDMDHENMFWYRQDPGLGLRLIYFSYDVKMKEKGDIPEGYSVSREKKERFSLILESASTNQTSMYLCASRVSRGDTGELFFGEGSRLTVL.

The table lists this clone with a few counts. This rearrangement joins TRBV28 to TRBJ2-5, with D unresolved. The CDR3 runs to 13 residues. Looked up from germline, CDR1 is MDHEN and CDR2 is SYDVKM. Trimming took 6 bases from V and 2 from J, leaving 10 bases between them. CDR3 residues: CASRRSGQETQYF. DNA of the CDR3: TGTGCCAGCAGGCGATCAGGACAAGAGACCCAGTACTTC.

This chain links TRBV5-1 with TRBJ2-7; 7 bases align to TRBD2. The germline V gene encodes CDR1 SGHRS and CDR2 YFSETQ. The CDR3 length is 12 residues. V was clipped by 2 bases and J by 7 bases; unmatched bases: 3. The CDR3 spells CASSFVGGEQYF. Written as DNA, the CDR3 is TGCGCCAGCAGCTTTGTCGGGGGGGAGCAGTACTTC.

This chain connects TRBV29-1 to TRBJ2-2; D may be TRBD1 (6 bases). The V and J ends lost 6 bases and 0 bases respectively, with 11 bases between them. Germline V gene sequence: CDR1 SQVTM, CDR2 ANQGSEA. CDR3 length: 14 residues. The CDR3 region has the DNA TGCAGCGTCAGGGGTAGGGCGAACACCGGGGAGCTGTTTTTT. Its protein is CSVRGRANTGELFF.

A word on this clone: Other DNA sequences in this specimen translate into the identical CDR3. The J gene is TRBJ1-2, the V gene TRBV29-1; weak D call: TRBD1 (6 bases). The CDR3 has 12 amino acids. Trimming shortened V by 4 bases and J by 2 bases, and 8 bases separated the two germline ends. Germline V gene sequence: CDR1 SQVTM, CDR2 ANQGSEA. In DNA, the CDR3 is TGCAGCGTTGCGGGGGCGAACTATGGCTACACCTTC. It encodes CSVAGANYGYTF.

The rearrangement uses TRBV30 and TRBJ2-1; no clear D gene. Germline CDR1 reads GTSNPN; CDR2 reads SVGIG (reference sequence). This CDR3 is 14 amino acids long. The V and J ends lost 0 bases and 0 bases respectively, with 6 bases between them. The CDR3 nucleotides are TGTGCCTGGAGTGTATCTAGCTCCTACAATGAGCAGTTCTTC. It translates to CAWSVSSSYNEQFF.

This chain connects TRBV2 to TRBJ2-3; 8 nucleotides agree with TRBD1. The V gene's germline CDR1 is SNHLY and CDR2 FYNNEI. This CDR3 comprises 17 residues. After removal of 5 bases from V and 3 bases from J, the junction contained 13 bases not matched to a gene. CDR3 nucleotides: TGTGCCAGCAGTCTGAACCTGGACAGGGCAAGGACAGATACGCAGTATTTT. It codes for CASSLNLDRARTDTQYF.

V is TRBV7-9 and J is TRBJ2-7, with D tentatively TRBD1 or TRBD2 (6 bases each). The CDR3 is 15 residues long. Germline CDR1 is SEHNR and CDR2 is FQNEAQ (reference sequence). V lost 0 bases and J 2 bases, leaving 11 bases between the germline ends. CDR3 sequence (DNA): TGTGCCAGCAGCTTAGCGGGGGGCTCTGCCTACGAGCAGTACTTC. Translation gives CASSLAGGSAYEQYF.

This sequence joins TRBV30 and TRBJ1-2, with D uncertain. The CDR3 totals 13 residues. Deletions cut 2 bases from V and 6 bases from J, with 13 bases between. The V gene's germline CDR1 is GTSNPN and CDR2 SVGIG (reference sequence). Here the CDR3 reads CAWSTQRANGYTF. CDR3 DNA sequence: TGTGCCTGGAGTACACAGCGCGCTAATGGCTACACCTTC.

V and J are TRBV7-2 and TRBJ2-5, with D perhaps TRBD1 (6 bases). V lost 2 bases and J lost 5, with 12 bases in between. The V gene's germline CDR1 is SGHTA and CDR2 FQGNSA. The CDR3 spans 14 residues. In nucleotides, the CDR3 is TGTGCCAGCAGCTTAACAGGGATCCGGGAGACCCAGTACTTC. Amino acids: CASSLTGIRETQYF.

This clone has more than one count but fewer than ten. The rearrangement joins TRBV29-1 to TRBJ1-1; 10 bases align to TRBD1. The V gene's germline CDR1 is SQVTM and CDR2 ANQGSEA. The CDR3 is made up of 16 amino acids. V was clipped by 7 bases and J by 4 bases; unmatched bases: 15. CDR3 DNA: TGCAGCGGTACCGGGACAGGGGATACGGTTCGCACTGAAGCTTTCTTT. This gives the protein CSGTGTGDTVRTEAFF.

This clone was detected once. V gene TRBV30 combines with J gene TRBJ2-1; 7 bases map to TRBD1. CDR3 size: 12 residues. J lost 9 bases, V lost 2 bases, and 4 bases had no gene match. Germline V gene sequence: CDR1 GTSNPN, CDR2 SVGIG (reference sequence). The CDR3 bases are TGTGCCTGGAGTCGACAGGGCGGTGAGCAGTTCTTC. Amino acid sequence: CAWSRQGGEQFF.

This chain links TRBV5-1 with TRBJ2-5, with D perhaps matching TRBD2 (6 bases). V lost 4 bases and J lost 4, with 11 bases in between. This CDR3 comprises 13 residues. Germline CDR1 is SGHRS and CDR2 is YFSETQ. The chain's CDR3 is CASSRGLAETQYF. In DNA, the CDR3 is TGCGCCAGCAGCCGGGGACTGGCAGAGACCCAGTACTTC.

This clone has only a few counts. This chain uses TRBV30 with TRBJ1-2; D is undetermined. This CDR3 contains 15 residues. Germline V gene data show CDR1 as GTSNPN and CDR2 as SVGIG (reference sequence). V lost 2 bases and J lost 0, with 13 bases in between. The CDR3 coding sequence is TGTGCCTGGAGTCGCCCGCAGAGGGCTAACTATGGCTACACCTTC. It yields the protein CAWSRPQRANYGYTF.

In its sample, this clone was seen once. The CDR3 loop reads CAWRTSGVTDTQYF. CDR3 bases: TGTGCCTGGAGGACTAGCGGGGTGACAGATACGCAGTATTTT. The rearrangement joins TRBV30 to TRBJ2-3; 11 positions agree with TRBD2. Germline V gene lookup returns CDR1 GTSNPN and CDR2 SVGIG (reference sequence). The CDR3 loop spans 14 amino acids. Unmatched junction bases numbered 2, after V lost 3 bases and J lost 3 bases. Together with reference TRBV30 and TRBJ2-3, the CDR3 gives the full variable domain: SQTIHQWPATLVQPVGSPLSLECTVEGTSNPNLYWYRQAAGRGLQLLFYSVGIGQISSEVPQNLSASRPQDRQFILSSKKLLLSDSGFYLCAWRTSGVTDTQYFGPGTRLTVL.

This chain uses TRBV2 with TRBJ2-2, with no clear D. CDR1 is SNHLY and CDR2 is FYNNEI in the germline V gene. There are 12 residues in the CDR3. Trimming took 6 bases from V and 1 from J, leaving 3 bases between them. In DNA, the CDR3 is TGTGCCAGCAGGCAGAACACCGGGGAGCTGTTTTTT. Translating gives CASRQNTGELFF.

The CDR3, as DNA: TGTGCCAGTAGTACGGCAGGGGTGGTTTCCGTGCCCCAGCATTTT. Protein sequence: CASSTAGVVSVPQHF. The chain uses TRBV19 and TRBJ1-5; D possibly corresponds to TRBD1 (6 bases). CDR1 is LNHDA and CDR2 is SQIVND in the germline V gene (reference sequence). The CDR3 is 15 residues long. V dropped 4 bases and J dropped 9 bases, with 19 bases sitting between them.

The sample holds a few counts of this clone. Other DNA sequences of this sample code for an identical CDR3. The chain is built from TRBV5-1 and TRBJ2-5; possible D gene TRBD2, 6 bases. This CDR3 region has 13 residues. Germline V gene lookup returns CDR1 SGHRS and CDR2 YFSETQ. The V and J ends lost 2 bases and 4 bases respectively, with 9 bases between them. The DNA of the CDR3 is TGCGCCAGCAGCTTAAGGGGAGGAGAGACCCAGTACTTC. Translation: CASSLRGGETQYF.

The chain combines TRBV15 with TRBJ2-1; TRBD2 matches at 10 bases. Trimming took 2 bases from V and 2 from J; bases not matched to a gene: 6. CDR3 length equals 17 residues. The germline V gene has CDR1 LNHNV and CDR2 YYDKDF (reference sequence). The CDR3 bases are TGTGCCACCAGCAGAACTAGCGGGGAACCTACCTACAATGAGCAGTTCTTC. Its translation is CATSRTSGEPTYNEQFF.